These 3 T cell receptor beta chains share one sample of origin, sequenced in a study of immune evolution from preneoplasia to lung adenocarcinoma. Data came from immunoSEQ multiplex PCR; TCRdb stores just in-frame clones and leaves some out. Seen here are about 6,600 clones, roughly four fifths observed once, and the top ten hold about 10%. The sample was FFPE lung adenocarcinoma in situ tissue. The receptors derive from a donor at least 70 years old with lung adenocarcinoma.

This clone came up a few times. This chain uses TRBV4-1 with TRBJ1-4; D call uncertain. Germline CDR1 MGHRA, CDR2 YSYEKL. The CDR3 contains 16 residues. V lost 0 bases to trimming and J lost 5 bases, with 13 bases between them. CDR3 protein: CASSQDLYRGNEKLFF. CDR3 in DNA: TGCGCCAGCAGCCAAGATCTTTACCGTGGAAATGAAAAACTGTTTTTT.

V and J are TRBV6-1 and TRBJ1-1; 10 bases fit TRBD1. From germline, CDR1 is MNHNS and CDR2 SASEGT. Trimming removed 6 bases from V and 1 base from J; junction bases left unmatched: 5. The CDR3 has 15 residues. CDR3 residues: CASRARTGGNTEAFF. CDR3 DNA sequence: TGTGCCAGCAGGGCGAGGACAGGGGGGAACACTGAAGCTTTCTTT.

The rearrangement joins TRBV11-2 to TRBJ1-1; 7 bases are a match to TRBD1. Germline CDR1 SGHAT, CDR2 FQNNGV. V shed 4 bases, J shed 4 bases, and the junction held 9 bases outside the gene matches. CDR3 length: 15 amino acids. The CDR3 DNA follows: TGTGCCAGCAGCTCTATCTTCAGGGGGGTCACTGAAGCTTTCTTT. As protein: CASSSIFRGVTEAFF.